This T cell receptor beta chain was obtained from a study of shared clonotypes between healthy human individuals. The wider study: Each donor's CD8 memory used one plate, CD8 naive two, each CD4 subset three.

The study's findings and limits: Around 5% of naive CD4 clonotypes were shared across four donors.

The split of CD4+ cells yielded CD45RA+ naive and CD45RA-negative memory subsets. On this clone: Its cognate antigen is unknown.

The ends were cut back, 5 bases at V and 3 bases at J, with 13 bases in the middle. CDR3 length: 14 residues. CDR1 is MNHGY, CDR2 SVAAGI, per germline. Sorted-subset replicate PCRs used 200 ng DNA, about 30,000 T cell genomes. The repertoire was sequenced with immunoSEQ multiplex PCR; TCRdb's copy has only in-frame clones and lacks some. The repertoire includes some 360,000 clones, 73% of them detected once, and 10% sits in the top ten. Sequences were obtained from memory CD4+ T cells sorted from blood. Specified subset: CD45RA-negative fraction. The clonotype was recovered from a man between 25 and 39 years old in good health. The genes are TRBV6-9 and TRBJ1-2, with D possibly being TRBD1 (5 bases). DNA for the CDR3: TGTGCCAGCAGTCCCAATTTGGGGGACTATGGCTACACCTTC. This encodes CASSPNLGDYGYTF.